This T cell receptor (beta chain) was identified in a study of chemoradiotherapy in HPV16-positive cancers. The method was immunoSEQ multiplex PCR; TCRdb's version includes in-frame clones alone and lacks a portion of them. The sample has about 39,000 clones, 76% seen once. With V trimmed by 3 bases and J by 2 bases, 5 bases remained unmatched. Looked up from germline, CDR1 is SNHLY and CDR2 is FYNNEI. This CDR3 is 15 amino acids long. Turning to this clone: The antigen remains undetermined.

Whole-study results and caveats: Non-HPV-specific T cells did not expand in tumors during treatment, whereas candidate HPV-specific clones and E7-related motifs did.

The sequenced sample was blood, obtained from a patient who underwent chemoradiotherapy. The J gene is TRBJ2-7, the V gene TRBV2; 9 bases align to TRBD1. The clonotype originates from a human donor with HPV-associated anogenital cancer. CDR3 DNA: TGTGCCAGCAGTGAGAGGACAGGGGTCCCCTACGAGCAGTACTTC. Protein sequence: CASSERTGVPYEQYF.